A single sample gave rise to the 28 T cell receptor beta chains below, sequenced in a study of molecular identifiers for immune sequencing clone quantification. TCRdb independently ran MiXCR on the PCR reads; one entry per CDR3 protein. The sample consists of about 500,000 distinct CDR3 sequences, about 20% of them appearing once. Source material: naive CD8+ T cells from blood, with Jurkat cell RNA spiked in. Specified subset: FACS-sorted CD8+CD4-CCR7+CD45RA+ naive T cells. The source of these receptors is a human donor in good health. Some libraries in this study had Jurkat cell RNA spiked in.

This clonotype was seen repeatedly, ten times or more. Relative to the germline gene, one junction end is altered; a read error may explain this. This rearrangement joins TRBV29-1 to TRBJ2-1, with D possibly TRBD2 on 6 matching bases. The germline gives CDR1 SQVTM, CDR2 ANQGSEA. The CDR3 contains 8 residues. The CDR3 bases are TGCAGCGTATCCGGGGGATCCTTC. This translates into CSVSGGSF.

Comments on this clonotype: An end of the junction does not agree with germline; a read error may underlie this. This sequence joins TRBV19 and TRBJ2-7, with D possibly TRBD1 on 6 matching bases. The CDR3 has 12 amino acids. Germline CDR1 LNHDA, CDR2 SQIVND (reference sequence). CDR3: CASRTGSYERYF. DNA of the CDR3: TGTGCCAGTAGGACAGGCTCCTACGAGCGGTACTTC.

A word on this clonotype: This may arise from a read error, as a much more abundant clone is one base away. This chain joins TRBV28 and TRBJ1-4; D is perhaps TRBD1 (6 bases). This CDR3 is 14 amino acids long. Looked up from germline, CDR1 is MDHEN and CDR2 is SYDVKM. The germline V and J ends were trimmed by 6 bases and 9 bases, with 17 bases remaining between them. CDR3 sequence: CASREGTNDKKLFF. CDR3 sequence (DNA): TGTGCCAGCAGGGAAGGGACAAACGACAAAAAACTGTTTTTT.

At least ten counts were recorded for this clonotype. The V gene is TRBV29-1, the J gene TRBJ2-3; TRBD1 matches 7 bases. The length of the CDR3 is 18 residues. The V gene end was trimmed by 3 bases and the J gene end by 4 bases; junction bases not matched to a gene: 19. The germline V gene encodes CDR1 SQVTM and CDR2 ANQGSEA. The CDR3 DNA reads TGCAGCGTTGAGGTTTTTTTGGACAGGCGAGGTGGTGCAGATACGCAGTATTTT. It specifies CSVEVFLDRRGGADTQYF.

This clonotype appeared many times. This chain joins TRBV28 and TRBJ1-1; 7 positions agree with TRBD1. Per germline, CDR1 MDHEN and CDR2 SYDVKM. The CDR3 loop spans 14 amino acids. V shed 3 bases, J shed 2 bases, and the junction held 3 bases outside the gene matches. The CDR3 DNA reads TGTGCCAGCAGTTTCAGGGGGGGAAACACTGAAGCTTTCTTT. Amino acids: CASSFRGGNTEAFF.

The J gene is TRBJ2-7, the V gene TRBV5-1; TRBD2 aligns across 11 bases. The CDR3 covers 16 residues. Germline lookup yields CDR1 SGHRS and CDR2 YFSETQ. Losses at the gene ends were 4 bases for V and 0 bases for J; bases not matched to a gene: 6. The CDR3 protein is CASSDLAGGSSYEQYF. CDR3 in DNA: TGCGCCAGCAGCGACCTAGCGGGGGGAAGCTCCTACGAGCAGTACTTC. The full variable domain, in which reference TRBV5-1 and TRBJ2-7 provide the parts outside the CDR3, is KAGVTQTPRYLIKTRGQQVTLSCSPISGHRSVSWYQQTPGQGLQFLFEYFSETQRNKGNFPGRFSGRQFSNSRSEMNVSTLELGDSALYLCASSDLAGGSSYEQYFGPGTRLTVT.

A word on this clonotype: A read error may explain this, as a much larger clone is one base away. The CDR3 loop reads CTSSYLTDIDTQYF. DNA of the CDR3: TGTACCAGCAGTTACTTAACGGACATCGATACGCAGTATTTT. This chain joins TRBV6-6 and TRBJ2-3; D is possibly TRBD1 (5 bases). The CDR3 length is 14 residues. Per germline, CDR1 MNHNY and CDR2 SVGAGI (reference sequence).

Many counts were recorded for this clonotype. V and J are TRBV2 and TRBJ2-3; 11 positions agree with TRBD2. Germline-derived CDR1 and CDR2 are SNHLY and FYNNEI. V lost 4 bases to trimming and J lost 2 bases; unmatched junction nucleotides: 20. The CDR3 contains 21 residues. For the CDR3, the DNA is TGTGCCAGCAGTGTATCGACTAGCGGGGACGTTCCTAATAGATACACAGATACGCAGTATTTT. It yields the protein CASSVSTSGDVPNRYTDTQYF.

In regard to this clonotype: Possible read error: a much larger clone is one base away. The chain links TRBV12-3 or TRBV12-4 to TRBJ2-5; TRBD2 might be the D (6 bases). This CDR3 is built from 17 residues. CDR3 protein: CASSLGGLAQTQEAQYF. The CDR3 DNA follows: TGTGCCAGCAGCTTGGGCGGGCTAGCGCAAACACAAGAGGCCCAGTACTTC.

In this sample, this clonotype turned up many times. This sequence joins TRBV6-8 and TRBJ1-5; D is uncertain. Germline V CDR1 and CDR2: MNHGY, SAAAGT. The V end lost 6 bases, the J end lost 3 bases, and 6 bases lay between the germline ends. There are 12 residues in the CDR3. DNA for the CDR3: TGTGCCAGCAGCCCCAACAATCAGCCCCAGCATTTT. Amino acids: CASSPNNQPQHF.

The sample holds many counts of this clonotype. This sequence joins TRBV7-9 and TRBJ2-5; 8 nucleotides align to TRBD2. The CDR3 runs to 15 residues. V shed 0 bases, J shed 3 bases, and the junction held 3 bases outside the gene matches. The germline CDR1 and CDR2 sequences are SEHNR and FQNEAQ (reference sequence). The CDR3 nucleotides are TGTGCCAGCAGCTTAGCCACTAGCGGAGAAGAGACCCAGTACTTC. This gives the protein CASSLATSGEETQYF.

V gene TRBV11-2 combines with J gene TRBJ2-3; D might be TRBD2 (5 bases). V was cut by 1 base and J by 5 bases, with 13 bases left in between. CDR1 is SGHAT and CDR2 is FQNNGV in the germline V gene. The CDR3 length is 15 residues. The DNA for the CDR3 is TGTGCCAGCAGCTTAGGACTAAGCGCGGGAGATACGCAGTATTTT. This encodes CASSLGLSAGDTQYF.

The CDR3 loop is CASTVGGQPQHF. In DNA form, the CDR3 reads TGTGCCAGCACCGTTGGTGGTCAGCCCCAGCATTTT. The V and J genes are TRBV12-3 or TRBV12-4 and TRBJ1-5; no definite D call. This CDR3 contains 12 residues. V was trimmed by 7 bases and J by 6 bases, leaving 10 bases between them.

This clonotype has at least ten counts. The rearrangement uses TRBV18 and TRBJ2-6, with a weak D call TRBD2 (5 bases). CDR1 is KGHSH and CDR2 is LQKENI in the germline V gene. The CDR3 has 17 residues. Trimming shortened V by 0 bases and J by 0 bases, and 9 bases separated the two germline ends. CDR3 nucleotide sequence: TGTGCCAGCTCACCACCGTTCCGGGGCTCTGGGGCCAACGTCCTGACTTTC. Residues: CASSPPFRGSGANVLTF. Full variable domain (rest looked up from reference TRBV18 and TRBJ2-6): NAGVMQNPRHLVRRRGQEARLRCSPMKGHSHVYWYRQLPEEGLKFMVYLQKENIIDESGMPKERFSAEFPKEGPSILRIQQVVRGDSAAYFCASSPPFRGSGANVLTFGAGSRLTVL.

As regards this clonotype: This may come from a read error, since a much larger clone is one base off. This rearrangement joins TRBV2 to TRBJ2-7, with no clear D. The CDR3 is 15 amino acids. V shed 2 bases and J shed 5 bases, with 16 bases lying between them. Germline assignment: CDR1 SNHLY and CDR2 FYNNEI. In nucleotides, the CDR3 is TGTGCCAGCAGTGAAACGCTTCAGATAGGGCACGAGCAGTACTTC. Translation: CASSETLQIGHEQYF.

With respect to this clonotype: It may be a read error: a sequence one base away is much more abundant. The CDR3 bases are TGTGCCAGCAACGGGGACCCGTGGGTGAACACTGAAGCTCTCTTT. As protein: CASNGDPWVNTEALF. The rearrangement joins TRBV6-6 to TRBJ1-1; D might be TRBD1 (5 bases). CDR3 length equals 15 residues. Germline V gene sequence: CDR1 MNHNY, CDR2 SVGAGI (reference sequence).

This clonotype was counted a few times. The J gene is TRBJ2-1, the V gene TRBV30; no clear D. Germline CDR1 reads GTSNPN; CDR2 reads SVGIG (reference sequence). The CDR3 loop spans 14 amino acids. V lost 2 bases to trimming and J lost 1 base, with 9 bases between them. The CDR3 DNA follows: TGTGCCTGGAGTTTAGGTTTTTCCTACAATGAGCAGTTCTTC. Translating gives CAWSLGFSYNEQFF.

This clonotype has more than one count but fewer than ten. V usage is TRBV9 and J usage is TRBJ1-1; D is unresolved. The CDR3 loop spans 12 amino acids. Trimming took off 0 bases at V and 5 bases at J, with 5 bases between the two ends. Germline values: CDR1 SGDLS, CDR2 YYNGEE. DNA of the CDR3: TGTGCCAGCAGCGTAGCTTCTACTGAAGCTTTCTTT. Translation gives CASSVASTEAFF.

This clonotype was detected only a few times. The chain's CDR3 is CASSIEKGLSTEAFF. CDR3 in DNA: TGTGCCAGTAGTATAGAGAAGGGATTGAGCACTGAAGCTTTCTTT. The rearrangement links TRBV19 to TRBJ1-1; the D is unclear. Germline assignment: CDR1 LNHDA and CDR2 SQIVND (reference sequence). This CDR3 spans 15 amino acids. Trimming cost V 0 bases and J 4 bases, with 12 bases left between them.

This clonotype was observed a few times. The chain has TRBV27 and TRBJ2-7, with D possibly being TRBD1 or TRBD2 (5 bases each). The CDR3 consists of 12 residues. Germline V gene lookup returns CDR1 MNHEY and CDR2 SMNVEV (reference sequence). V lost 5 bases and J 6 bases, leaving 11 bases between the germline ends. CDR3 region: CASSSNGGEQYF. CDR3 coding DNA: TGTGCCAGCAGTAGCAATGGGGGCGAGCAGTACTTC.

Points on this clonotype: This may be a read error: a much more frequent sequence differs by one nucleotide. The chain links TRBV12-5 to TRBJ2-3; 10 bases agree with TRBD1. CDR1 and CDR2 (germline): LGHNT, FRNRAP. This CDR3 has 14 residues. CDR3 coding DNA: TGTGCTGGTGGTACCGGACAGGGGGAAGATACGCAGTATTTT. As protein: CAGGTGQGEDTQYF.

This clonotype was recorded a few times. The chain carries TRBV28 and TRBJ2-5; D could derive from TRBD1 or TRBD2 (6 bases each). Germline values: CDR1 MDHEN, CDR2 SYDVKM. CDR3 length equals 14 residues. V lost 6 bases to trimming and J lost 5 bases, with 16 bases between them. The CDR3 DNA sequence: TGTGCCAGCAGGCCGAACAGGGACTTGGAGACCCAGTACTTC. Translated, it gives CASRPNRDLETQYF.

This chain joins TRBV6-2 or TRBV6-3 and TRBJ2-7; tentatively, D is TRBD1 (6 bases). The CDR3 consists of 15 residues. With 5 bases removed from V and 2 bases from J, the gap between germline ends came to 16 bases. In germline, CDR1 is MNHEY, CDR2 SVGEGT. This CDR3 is CASSTTRDNPYEQYF. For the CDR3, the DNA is TGTGCCAGCAGTACAACCCGGGACAACCCCTACGAGCAGTACTTC.

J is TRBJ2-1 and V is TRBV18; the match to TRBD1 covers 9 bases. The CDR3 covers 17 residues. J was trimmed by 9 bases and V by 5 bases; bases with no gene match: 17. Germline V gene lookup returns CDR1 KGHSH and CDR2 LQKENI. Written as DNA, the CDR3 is TGTGCCAGCTCAACTAAGAACCGGGACAGGGTCCGAAGTGAGCAGTTCTTC. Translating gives CASSTKNRDRVRSEQFF. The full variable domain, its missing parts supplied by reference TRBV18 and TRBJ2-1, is NAGVMQNPRHLVRRRGQEARLRCSPMKGHSHVYWYRQLPEEGLKFMVYLQKENIIDESGMPKERFSAEFPKEGPSILRIQQVVRGDSAAYFCASSTKNRDRVRSEQFFGPGTRLTVL.

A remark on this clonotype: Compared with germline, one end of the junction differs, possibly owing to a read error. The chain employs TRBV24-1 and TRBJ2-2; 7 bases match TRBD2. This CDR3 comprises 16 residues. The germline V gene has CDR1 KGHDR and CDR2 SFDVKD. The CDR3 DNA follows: TGTGCCACCAGTGATCGAGGACTAGGGAACGCCGGGGAGCTGTTTTTT. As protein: CATSDRGLGNAGELFF.

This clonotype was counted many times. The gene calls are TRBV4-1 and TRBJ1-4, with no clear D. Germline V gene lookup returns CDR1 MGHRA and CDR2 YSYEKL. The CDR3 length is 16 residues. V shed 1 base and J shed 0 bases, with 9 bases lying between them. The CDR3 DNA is TGCGCCAGCAGCCAAGCGGAGACTCCAACTAATGAAAAACTGTTTTTT. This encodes CASSQAETPTNEKLFF.

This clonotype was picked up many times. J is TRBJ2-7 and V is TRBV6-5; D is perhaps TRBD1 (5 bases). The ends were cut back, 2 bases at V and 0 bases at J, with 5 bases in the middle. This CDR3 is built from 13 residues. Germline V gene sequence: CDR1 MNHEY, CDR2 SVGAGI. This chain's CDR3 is CASSYDSSYEQYF. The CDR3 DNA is TGTGCCAGCAGTTACGACAGCTCCTACGAGCAGTACTTC.

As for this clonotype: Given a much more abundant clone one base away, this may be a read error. The CDR3 sequence: CASSLVVRANTEAFF. In nucleotides, the CDR3 is TGTGCCAGCAGCTTGGTGGTTCGGGCGAACACTGAAGCTTTCTTT. The chain recombines TRBV5-8 with TRBJ1-1, with D unclear. CDR1 and CDR2 (germline): SGHTS, YDEGEE. Trimming pared 0 bases from V and 1 base from J, leaving 10 bases between. The CDR3 consists of 15 residues.